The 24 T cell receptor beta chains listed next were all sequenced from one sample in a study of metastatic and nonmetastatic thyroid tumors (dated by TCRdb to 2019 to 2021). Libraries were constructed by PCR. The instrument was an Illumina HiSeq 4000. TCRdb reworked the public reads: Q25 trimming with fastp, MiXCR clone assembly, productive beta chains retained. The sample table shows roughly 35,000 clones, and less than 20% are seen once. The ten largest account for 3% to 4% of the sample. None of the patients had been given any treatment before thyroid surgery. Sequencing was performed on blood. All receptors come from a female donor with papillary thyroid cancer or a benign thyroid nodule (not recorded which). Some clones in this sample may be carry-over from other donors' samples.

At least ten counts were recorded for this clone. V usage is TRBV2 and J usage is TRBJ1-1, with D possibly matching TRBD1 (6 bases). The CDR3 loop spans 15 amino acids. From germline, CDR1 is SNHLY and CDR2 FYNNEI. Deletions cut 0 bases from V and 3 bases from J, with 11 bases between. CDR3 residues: CASSEAGGGDTEAFF. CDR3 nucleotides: TGTGCCAGCAGTGAAGCCGGAGGGGGTGACACTGAAGCTTTCTTT.

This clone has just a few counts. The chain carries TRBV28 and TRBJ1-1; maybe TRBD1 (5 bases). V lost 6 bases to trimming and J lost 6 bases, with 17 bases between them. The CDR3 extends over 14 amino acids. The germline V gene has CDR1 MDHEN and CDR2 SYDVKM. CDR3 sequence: CASSPRKGSSEAFF. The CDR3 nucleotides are TGTGCCAGCAGCCCCAGGAAGGGGTCATCTGAAGCTTTCTTT.

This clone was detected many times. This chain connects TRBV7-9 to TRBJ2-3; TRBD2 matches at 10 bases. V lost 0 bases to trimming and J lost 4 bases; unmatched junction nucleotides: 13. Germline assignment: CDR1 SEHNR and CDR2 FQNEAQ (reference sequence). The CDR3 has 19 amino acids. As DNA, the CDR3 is TGTGCCAGCAGCTTAGCTCTAGCGGGAGAGGAATTCGGGGCAGATACGCAGTATTTT. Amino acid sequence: CASSLALAGEEFGADTQYF.

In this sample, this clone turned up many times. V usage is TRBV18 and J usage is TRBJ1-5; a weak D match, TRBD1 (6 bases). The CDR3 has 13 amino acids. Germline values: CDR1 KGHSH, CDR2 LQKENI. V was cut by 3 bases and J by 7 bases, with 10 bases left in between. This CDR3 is CASSPQTGQPQHF. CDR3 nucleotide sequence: TGTGCCAGCTCACCCCAAACAGGGCAGCCCCAGCATTTT.

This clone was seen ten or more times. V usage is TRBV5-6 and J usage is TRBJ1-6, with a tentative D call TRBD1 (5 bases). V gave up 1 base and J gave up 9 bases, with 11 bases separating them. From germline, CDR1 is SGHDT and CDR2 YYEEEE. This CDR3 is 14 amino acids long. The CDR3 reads CASSLLGQGSPLHF. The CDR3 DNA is TGTGCCAGCAGCTTGTTGGGGCAGGGTTCACCCCTCCACTTT. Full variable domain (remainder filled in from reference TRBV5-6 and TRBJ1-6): DAGVTQSPTHLIKTRGQQVTLRCSPKSGHDTVSWYQQALGQGPQFIFQYYEEEERQRGNFPDRFSGHQFPNYSSELNVNALLLGDSALYLCASSLLGQGSPLHFGNGTRLTVT.

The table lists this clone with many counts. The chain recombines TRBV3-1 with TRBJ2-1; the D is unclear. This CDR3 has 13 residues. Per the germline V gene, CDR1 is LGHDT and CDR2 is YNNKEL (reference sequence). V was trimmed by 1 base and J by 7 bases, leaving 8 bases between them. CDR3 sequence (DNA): TGTGCCAGCAGCCAAGCGGTTATTAATGAGCAGTTCTTC. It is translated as CASSQAVINEQFF.

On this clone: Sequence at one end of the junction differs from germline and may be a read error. The CDR3 DNA sequence: TGTTCCTGGGACACTGGCGGGGGGAATGAGCAGTTCTTC. Encoded protein: CSWDTGGGNEQFF. The chain is built from TRBV30 and TRBJ2-1, with 8 bases aligning to TRBD2. The CDR3 runs to 13 residues. Germline CDR1 is GTSNPN and CDR2 is SVGIG (reference sequence).

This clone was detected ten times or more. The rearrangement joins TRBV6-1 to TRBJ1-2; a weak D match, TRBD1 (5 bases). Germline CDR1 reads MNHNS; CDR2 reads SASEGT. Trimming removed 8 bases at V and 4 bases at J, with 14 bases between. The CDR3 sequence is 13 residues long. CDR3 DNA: TGTGCCAGCCTCCGGGACGGACTCTATGGCTACACCTTC. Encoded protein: CASLRDGLYGYTF.

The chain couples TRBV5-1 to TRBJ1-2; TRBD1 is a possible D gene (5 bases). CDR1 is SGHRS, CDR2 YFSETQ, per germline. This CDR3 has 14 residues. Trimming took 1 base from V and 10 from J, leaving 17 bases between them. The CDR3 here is CASSLSPGTGVYTF. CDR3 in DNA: TGCGCCAGCAGCTTGTCCCCCGGGACGGGAGTCTACACCTTC.

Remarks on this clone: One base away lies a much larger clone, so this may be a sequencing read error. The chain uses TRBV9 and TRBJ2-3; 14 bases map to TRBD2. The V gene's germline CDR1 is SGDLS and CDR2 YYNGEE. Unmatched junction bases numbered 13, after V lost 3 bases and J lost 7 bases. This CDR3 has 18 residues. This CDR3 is CASSAMQPGLAGAYTQYF. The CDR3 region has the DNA TGTGCCAGCAGCGCCATGCAACCGGGACTAGCGGGAGCGTATACGCAGTATTTT.

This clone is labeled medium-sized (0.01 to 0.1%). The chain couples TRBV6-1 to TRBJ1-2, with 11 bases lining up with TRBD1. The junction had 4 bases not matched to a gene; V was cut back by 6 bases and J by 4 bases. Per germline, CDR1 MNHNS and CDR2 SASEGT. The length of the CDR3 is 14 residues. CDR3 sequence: CASSGQGAIYGYTF. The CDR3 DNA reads TGTGCCAGCAGCGGACAGGGGGCTATCTATGGCTACACCTTC.

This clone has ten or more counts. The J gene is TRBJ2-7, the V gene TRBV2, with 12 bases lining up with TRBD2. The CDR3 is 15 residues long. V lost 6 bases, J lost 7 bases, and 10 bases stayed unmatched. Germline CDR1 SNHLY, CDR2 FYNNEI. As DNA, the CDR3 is TGTGCCAGCAGCGTACTACTAGCGGGAGGTGGGGAGCAGTACTTC. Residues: CASSVLLAGGGEQYF.

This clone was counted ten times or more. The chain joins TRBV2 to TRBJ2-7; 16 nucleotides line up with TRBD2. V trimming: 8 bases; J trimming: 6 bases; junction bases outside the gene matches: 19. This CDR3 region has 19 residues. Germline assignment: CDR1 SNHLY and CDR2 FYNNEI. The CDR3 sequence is CASGDATGLAGGRLSEQYF. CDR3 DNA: TGTGCCAGCGGGGACGCCACGGGACTAGCGGGAGGGCGGTTGAGCGAGCAGTACTTC. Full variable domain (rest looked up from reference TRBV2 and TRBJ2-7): EPEVTQTPSHQVTQMGQEVILRCVPISNHLYFYWYRQILGQKVEFLVSFYNNEISEKSEIFDDQFSVERPDGSNFTLKIRSTKLEDSAMYFCASGDATGLAGGRLSEQYFGPGTRLTVT.

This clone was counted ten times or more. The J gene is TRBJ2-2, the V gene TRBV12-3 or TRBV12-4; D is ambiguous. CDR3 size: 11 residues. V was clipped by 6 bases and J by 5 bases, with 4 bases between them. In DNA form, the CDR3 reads TGTGCCAGCAGGGGGACCGGGGAGCTGTTTTTT. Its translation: CASRGTGELFF.

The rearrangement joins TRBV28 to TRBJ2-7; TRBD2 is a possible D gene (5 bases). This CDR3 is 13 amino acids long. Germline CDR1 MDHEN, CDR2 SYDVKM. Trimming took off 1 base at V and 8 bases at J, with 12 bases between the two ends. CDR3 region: CASSLSCLAKQYF. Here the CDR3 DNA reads TGTGCCAGCAGTTTATCGTGTCTAGCAAAGCAGTACTTC.

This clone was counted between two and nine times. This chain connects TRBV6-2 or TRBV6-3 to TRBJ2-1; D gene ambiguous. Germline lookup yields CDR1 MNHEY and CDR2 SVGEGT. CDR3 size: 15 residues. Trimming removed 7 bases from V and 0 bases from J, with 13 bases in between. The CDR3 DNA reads TGTGCCAGCATTTCCGCTGGGGACTCCTACAATGAGCAGTTCTTC. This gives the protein CASISAGDSYNEQFF.

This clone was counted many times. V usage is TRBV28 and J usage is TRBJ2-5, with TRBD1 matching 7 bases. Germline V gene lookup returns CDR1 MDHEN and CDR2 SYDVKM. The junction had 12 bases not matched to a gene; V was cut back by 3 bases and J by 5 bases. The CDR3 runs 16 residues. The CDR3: CASSFRTGVLAETQYF. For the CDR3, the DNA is TGTGCCAGCAGTTTCAGAACAGGGGTTTTGGCGGAGACCCAGTACTTC.

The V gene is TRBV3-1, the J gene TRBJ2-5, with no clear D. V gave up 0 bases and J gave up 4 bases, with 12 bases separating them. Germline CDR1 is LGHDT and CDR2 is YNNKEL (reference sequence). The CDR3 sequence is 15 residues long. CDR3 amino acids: CASSQDLTAAETQYF. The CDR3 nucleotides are TGTGCCAGCAGCCAAGATCTTACGGCGGCAGAGACCCAGTACTTC.

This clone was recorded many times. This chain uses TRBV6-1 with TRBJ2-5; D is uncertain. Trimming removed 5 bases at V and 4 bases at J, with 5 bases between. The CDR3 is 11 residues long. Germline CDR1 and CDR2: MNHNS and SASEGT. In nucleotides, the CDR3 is TGTGCCAGCAGTTATTTAGAGACCCAGTACTTC. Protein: CASSYLETQYF.

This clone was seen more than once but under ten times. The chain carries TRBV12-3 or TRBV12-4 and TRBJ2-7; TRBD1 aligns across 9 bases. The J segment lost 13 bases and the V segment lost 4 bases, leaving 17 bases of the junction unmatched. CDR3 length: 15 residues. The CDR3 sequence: CASSSRTGALYDHYF. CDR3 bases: TGTGCCAGCAGTTCCCGGACAGGGGCCCTCTACGATCATTACTTC.

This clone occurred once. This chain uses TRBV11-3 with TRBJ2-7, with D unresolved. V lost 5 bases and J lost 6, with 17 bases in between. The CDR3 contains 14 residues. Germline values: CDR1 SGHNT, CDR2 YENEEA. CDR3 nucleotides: TGTGCCAGCAGCCCTTCACCCACACGTTTCGAGCAGTACTTC. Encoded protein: CASSPSPTRFEQYF. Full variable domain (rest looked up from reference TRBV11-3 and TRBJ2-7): EAGVVQSPRYKIIEKKQPVAFWCNPISGHNTLYWYLQNLGQGPELLIRYENEEAVDDSQLPKDRFSAERLKGVDSTLKIQPAELGDSAVYLCASSPSPTRFEQYFGPGTRLTVT.

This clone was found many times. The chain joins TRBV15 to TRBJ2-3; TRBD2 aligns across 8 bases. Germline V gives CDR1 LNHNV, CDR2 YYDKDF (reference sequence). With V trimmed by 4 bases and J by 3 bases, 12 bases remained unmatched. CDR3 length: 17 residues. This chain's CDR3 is CATSTPMGTRGTDTQYF. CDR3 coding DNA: TGTGCCACCAGCACCCCCATGGGGACTAGGGGTACAGATACGCAGTATTTT.

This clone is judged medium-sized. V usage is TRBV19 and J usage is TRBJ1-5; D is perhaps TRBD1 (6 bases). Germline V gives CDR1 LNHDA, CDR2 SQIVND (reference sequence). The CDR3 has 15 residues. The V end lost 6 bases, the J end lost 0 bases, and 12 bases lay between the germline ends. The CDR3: CASSGTYNSNQPQHF. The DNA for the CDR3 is TGTGCCAGTAGCGGGACATACAATAGCAATCAGCCCCAGCATTTT.

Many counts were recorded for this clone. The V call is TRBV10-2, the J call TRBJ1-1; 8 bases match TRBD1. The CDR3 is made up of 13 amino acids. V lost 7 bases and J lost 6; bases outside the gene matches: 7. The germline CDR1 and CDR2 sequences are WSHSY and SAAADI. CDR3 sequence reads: CASKQGGRPEAFF. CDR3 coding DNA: TGCGCCAGCAAACAGGGGGGGCGGCCTGAAGCTTTCTTT.